This TCR beta chain was observed in a study of blood T cells in healthy people across ages. Through a sample-barcoded 5' primer and a J-beta primer mix, a second PCR was run for roughly 7 to 12 cycles. TCRdb used MiXCR to reprocess the 5' RACE reads, holding one entry per CDR3 protein. The sample lists fewer than 1.5 million distinct CDR3 sequences; approximately 40% were seen once. This clonotype was observed a handful of times. A read error may be the cause here, since a much bigger clone is one base away. CDR3 length: 14 amino acids. The germline CDR1 and CDR2 sequences are SGHTA and FQGNSA. Germline trimming cut 4 bases from V and 0 bases from J; bases unmatched to any gene: 3.

Input material: blood. The chain carries TRBV7-2 and TRBJ2-7, with 7 positions matching TRBD1. The TCR sequence derives from a woman in her late teens or twenties in good health. The CDR3 DNA reads as TGTGCCAGCAGCTCCGGGACAGCCTCCTACGAGCAGTACTTC. Protein sequence: CASSSGTASYEQYF.